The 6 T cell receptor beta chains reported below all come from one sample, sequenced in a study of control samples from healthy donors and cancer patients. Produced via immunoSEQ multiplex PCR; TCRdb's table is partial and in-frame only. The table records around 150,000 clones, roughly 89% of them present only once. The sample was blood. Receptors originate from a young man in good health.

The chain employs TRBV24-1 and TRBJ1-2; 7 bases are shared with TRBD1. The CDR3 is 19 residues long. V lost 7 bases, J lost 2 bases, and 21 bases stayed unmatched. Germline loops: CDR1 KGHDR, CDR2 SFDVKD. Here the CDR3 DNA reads TGTGCCACCAGCTCTCATCGACAGGGCATGCAACCCTCAAACTATGGCTACACCTTC. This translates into CATSSHRQGMQPSNYGYTF.

The chain's CDR3 is CASSLDRGDYGYTF. The CDR3 coding sequence is TGTGCCAGCAGCTTGGACAGGGGTGACTATGGCTACACCTTC. The V call is TRBV7-9, the J call TRBJ1-2; 9 bases are a match to TRBD1. The CDR3 sequence is 14 residues long. Trimming at V came to 3 bases and at J to 3 bases, leaving 2 bases not matched to a gene. The germline V gene has CDR1 SEHNR and CDR2 FQNEAQ (reference sequence).

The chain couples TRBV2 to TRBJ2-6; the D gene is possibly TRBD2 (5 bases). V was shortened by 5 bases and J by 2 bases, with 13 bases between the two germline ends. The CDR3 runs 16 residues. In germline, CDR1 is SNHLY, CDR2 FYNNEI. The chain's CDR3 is CASSKTLGTGANVLTF. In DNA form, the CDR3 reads TGTGCCAGCAGTAAAACACTAGGGACTGGGGCCAACGTCCTGACTTTC.

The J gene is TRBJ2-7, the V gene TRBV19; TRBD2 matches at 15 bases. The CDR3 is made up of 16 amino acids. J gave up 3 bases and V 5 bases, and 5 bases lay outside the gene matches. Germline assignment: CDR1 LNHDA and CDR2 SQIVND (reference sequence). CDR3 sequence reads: CASSQPGLAGGYEQYF. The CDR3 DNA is TGTGCCAGTAGTCAGCCGGGACTAGCGGGAGGCTACGAGCAGTACTTC.

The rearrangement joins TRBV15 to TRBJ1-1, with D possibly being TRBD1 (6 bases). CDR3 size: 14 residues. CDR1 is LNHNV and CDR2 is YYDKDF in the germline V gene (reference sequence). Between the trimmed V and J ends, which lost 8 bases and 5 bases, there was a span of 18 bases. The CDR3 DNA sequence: TGTGCCACCGGAGTCTGGGGGGCTGGGACTGAAGCTTTCTTT. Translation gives CATGVWGAGTEAFF.

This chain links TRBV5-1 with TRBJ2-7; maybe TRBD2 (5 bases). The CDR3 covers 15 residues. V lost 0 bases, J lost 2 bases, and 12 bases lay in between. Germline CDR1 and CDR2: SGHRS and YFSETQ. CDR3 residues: CASSLGGSGPYEQYF. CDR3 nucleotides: TGCGCCAGCAGCTTGGGAGGGAGTGGTCCCTACGAGCAGTACTTC.